Presented here are 2 T cell receptor beta chains from one specimen sequenced in a study of human T cells and chemical hapten exposure (dated by TCRdb to the early 2020s). Library generation was performed with RACE. Sequencer: NextSeq 500. TCRdb redid the processing of the public reads, applying fastp at Q25 and MiXCR, and retained in-frame beta chains. CDR3 protein sequences are deduplicated, and each keeps its most common genes and DNA. A total of roughly 110,000 distinct CDR3 sequences appear in this sample, around 10% of them only once. Jointly, the top ten make up over 1.5% of the sample. The sample's time point label, decoded: pre-sensitization, week 0. The sample's treatment or condition label is to be understood as: therapeutic diphenylcyclopropenone sensitization with weekly scalp DPC. The sequences come from whole blood, collected in connection with sensitization to the hapten diphenylcyclopropenone (DPC). The origin of the receptors is a woman in her fifties or sixties with alopecia areata. Some clones in this sample may be carry-over from other donors' samples.

The chain joins TRBV12-3 or TRBV12-4 to TRBJ2-1; TRBD1 or TRBD2 may be the D gene (6 bases each). V was pared by 8 bases and J by 6 bases, with 20 bases between. This CDR3 contains 15 residues. Here the CDR3 reads CASLLLGGPVNEQFF. The CDR3 DNA reads as TGTGCCAGCCTTCTCCTCGGGGGCCCAGTCAATGAGCAGTTCTTC.

This chain joins TRBV7-8 and TRBJ2-1; D is unclear. V dropped 5 bases and J dropped 7 bases, with 15 bases sitting between them. Germline lookup yields CDR1 SGHVS and CDR2 FQNEAQ. This CDR3 is built from 14 residues. The CDR3 reads CASSPRPQSNEQFF. The CDR3 region has the DNA TGTGCCAGCAGCCCGCGACCCCAGAGTAATGAGCAGTTCTTC.